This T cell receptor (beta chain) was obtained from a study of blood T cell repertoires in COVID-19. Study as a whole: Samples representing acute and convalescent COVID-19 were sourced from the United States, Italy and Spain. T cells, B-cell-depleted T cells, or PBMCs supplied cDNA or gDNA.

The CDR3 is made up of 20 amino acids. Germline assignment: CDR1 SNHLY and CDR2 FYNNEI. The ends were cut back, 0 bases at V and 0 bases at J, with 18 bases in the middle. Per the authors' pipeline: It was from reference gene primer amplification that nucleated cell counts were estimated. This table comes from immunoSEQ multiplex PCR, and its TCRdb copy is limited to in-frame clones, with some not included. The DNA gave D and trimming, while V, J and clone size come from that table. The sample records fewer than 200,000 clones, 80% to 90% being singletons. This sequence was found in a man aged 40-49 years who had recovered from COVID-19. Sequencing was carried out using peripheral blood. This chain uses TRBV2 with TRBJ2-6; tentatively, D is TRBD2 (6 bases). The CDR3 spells CASSEALGASVSSGANVLTF. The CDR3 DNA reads TGTGCCAGCAGTGAAGCGCTTGGGGCTAGCGTAAGCTCTGGGGCCAACGTCCTGACTTTC.